The 23 T cell receptor beta chains in this list originate from one sample, sequenced in a study of identical twins. In TCRdb, the 5' RACE reads were re-called with MiXCR into one record per CDR3 protein. The profile shows 570,000 or so distinct CDR3 sequences, 9% to 10% of them singletons. These data were also reused for a study on yellow fever vaccine responses in identical twins.

What was sequenced was PBMCs. The receptors were sampled from a woman between 18 and 29 years old in good health.

This clonotype has more than one count but fewer than ten. V is TRBV28 and J is TRBJ2-7, with 7 bases aligning to TRBD1. V lost 6 bases and J lost 3; bases outside the gene matches: 14. Germline values: CDR1 MDHEN, CDR2 SYDVKM. The CDR3 has 16 amino acids. CDR3 region: CASSFAKRGRDYEQYF. CDR3 in DNA: TGTGCCAGCAGCTTCGCGAAAAGGGGGCGCGACTACGAGCAGTACTTC.

This clonotype showed up just a few times. The chain is built from TRBV20-1 and TRBJ2-3; TRBD2 matches 7 bases. The J segment lost 4 bases and the V segment lost 3 bases, leaving 4 bases of the junction unmatched. Germline assignment: CDR1 DFQATT and CDR2 SNEGSKA (reference sequence). CDR3 length equals 13 residues. The CDR3 reads CSASGRSADTQYF. The DNA of the CDR3 is TGCAGTGCTAGCGGGAGGAGTGCAGATACGCAGTATTTT.

The CDR3 bases are TGTGCCAGCAGAATCGGGGGGCAGGGGGCGAACCGGGCCCCCGGGGAGCTGTTTTTT. Translated: CASRIGGQGANRAPGELFF. The rearrangement uses TRBV7-8 and TRBJ2-2, with D maybe TRBD1 (8 bases). The CDR3 is 19 residues long. The germline V and J ends were trimmed by 6 bases and 6 bases, with 29 bases remaining between them. Germline CDR1 is SGHVS and CDR2 is FQNEAQ.

This clonotype was seen a handful of times. V and J are TRBV19 and TRBJ2-3, with TRBD1 matching 8 bases. Germline trimming cut 3 bases from V and 1 base from J; bases unmatched to any gene: 3. Germline lookup yields CDR1 LNHDA and CDR2 SQIVND (reference sequence). The CDR3 contains 15 residues. CDR3 loop: CASSISTGGTDTQYF. The CDR3 DNA is TGTGCCAGTAGTATTTCGACAGGGGGCACAGATACGCAGTATTTT. Using reference TRBV19 and TRBJ2-3 for the parts outside the CDR3, the full variable domain is DGGITQSPKYLFRKEGQNVTLSCEQNLNHDAMYWYRQDPGQGLRLIYYSQIVNDFQKGDIAEGYSVSREKKESFPLTVTSAQKNPTAFYLCASSISTGGTDTQYFGPGTRLTVL.

This clonotype was seen more than once but under ten times. The chain combines TRBV10-3 with TRBJ2-5, with D unclear. Between the trimmed V and J ends, which lost 2 bases and 3 bases, there was a span of 7 bases. Looked up from germline, CDR1 is ENHRY and CDR2 is SYGVKD. This CDR3 region has 13 residues. CDR3 amino acids: CAISEAREETQYF. CDR3 nucleotides: TGTGCCATCAGTGAGGCCAGAGAAGAGACCCAGTACTTC.

The chain has TRBV5-6 and TRBJ1-1, with 10 bases that match TRBD1. V was clipped by 0 bases and J by 0 bases; unmatched bases: 2. This CDR3 is built from 16 residues. Germline assignment: CDR1 SGHDT and CDR2 YYEEEE. The CDR3 spells CASSLVGTGVNTEAFF. CDR3 nucleotide sequence: TGTGCCAGCAGCTTGGTTGGGACAGGGGTGAACACTGAAGCTTTCTTT.

In this sample, this clonotype turned up many times. The CDR3 loop is CSARKDAGGQYF. The DNA for the CDR3 is TGCAGTGCTAGAAAGGATGCCGGAGGGCAGTACTTC. The V call is TRBV20-1, the J call TRBJ2-7; D may be TRBD2 (5 bases). Germline V lookup: CDR1 DFQATT, CDR2 SNEGSKA (reference sequence). With 2 bases removed from V and 9 bases from J, the gap between germline ends came to 14 bases. The CDR3 consists of 12 residues.

This clonotype occurred many times. An end of the junction does not agree with germline; a read error may underlie this. The CDR3 DNA sequence: TGCACCGTTACGACCAAGACAGGGGGCCATGAGCAGTTCTTC. Its translation is CTVTTKTGGHEQFF. The V gene is TRBV29-1, the J gene TRBJ2-1, with 10 bases that match TRBD1. CDR1 is SQVTM and CDR2 is ANQGSEA in the germline V gene. CDR3 size: 14 residues.

This sequence joins TRBV4-3 and TRBJ2-1; D is ambiguous. Germline lookup yields CDR1 LGHNA and CDR2 YSLEER. The CDR3 is 15 residues long. Trimming removed 4 bases from V and 0 bases from J, with 10 bases in between. CDR3 DNA: TGCGCCAGCAGCCCCAATAGTGGCTCCTACAATGAGCAGTTCTTC. It encodes CASSPNSGSYNEQFF.

The rearrangement uses TRBV2 and TRBJ1-1; the D gene is possibly TRBD1 (6 bases). Trimming shortened V by 7 bases and J by 10 bases, and 13 bases separated the two germline ends. The CDR3 has 11 residues. CDR1 is SNHLY and CDR2 is FYNNEI in the germline V gene. CDR3 in amino acids: CASTSRGAAFF. CDR3 DNA: TGTGCCAGCACTTCCAGGGGAGCAGCTTTCTTT.

This clonotype appeared a few times. V is TRBV4-3 and J is TRBJ2-1; 11 bases align to TRBD2. In germline, CDR1 is LGHNA, CDR2 YSLEER. The CDR3 contains 15 residues. V was clipped by 3 bases and J by 4 bases; unmatched bases: 2. CDR3: CASSQGLADYNEQFF. The CDR3 region has the DNA TGCGCCAGCAGCCAGGGACTAGCGGATTACAATGAGCAGTTCTTC.

This clonotype was seen repeatedly, ten times or more. The V and J genes are TRBV7-9 and TRBJ1-2, with D possibly TRBD1 on 6 matching bases. The V end was cut by 8 bases, the J end by 0 bases, with 16 bases between. Per the germline V gene, CDR1 is SEHNR and CDR2 is FQNEAQ (reference sequence). This CDR3 is 15 amino acids long. CDR3: CASATTGLTNYGYTF. In DNA form, the CDR3 reads TGTGCCAGCGCAACAACAGGGCTGACTAACTATGGCTACACCTTC.

The table lists this clonotype with a few counts. The V and J genes are TRBV12-3 or TRBV12-4 and TRBJ2-5; 8 bases align to TRBD2. V lost 5 bases to trimming and J lost 4 bases; unmatched junction nucleotides: 9. This CDR3 has 15 amino acids. For the CDR3, the DNA is TGTGCCAGCAGTCCCCGGGGGGGGGCAGGAGAGACCCAGTACTTC. Translating it yields CASSPRGGAGETQYF.

V usage is TRBV12-3 or TRBV12-4 and J usage is TRBJ2-3, with TRBD2 identical over 15 bases. The CDR3 extends over 19 amino acids. V shed 5 bases, J shed 2 bases, and the junction held 11 bases outside the gene matches. The CDR3 region is CASSPSWGLAGGPTDTQYF. DNA for the CDR3: TGTGCCAGCAGTCCATCCTGGGGACTAGCGGGAGGCCCCACAGATACGCAGTATTTT.

The rearrangement uses TRBV5-1 and TRBJ1-1; TRBD1 aligns across 9 bases. The ends lost 1 base at V and 5 bases at J; junction bases unmatched: 3. Germline V lookup: CDR1 SGHRS, CDR2 YFSETQ. This CDR3 has 14 residues. CDR3 DNA sequence: TGCGCCAGCAGCTTGATGACAGGGGGGACTGAAGCTTTCTTT. Amino acid sequence: CASSLMTGGTEAFF.

This clonotype was recorded many times. This sequence joins TRBV29-1 and TRBJ2-2; the match to TRBD1 covers 7 bases. With 4 bases clipped from V and 2 bases from J, the junction kept 4 bases outside the gene matches. Germline V gives CDR1 SQVTM, CDR2 ANQGSEA. CDR3 length equals 14 residues. CDR3 amino acids: CSVVGTANTGELFF. For the CDR3, the DNA is TGCAGCGTTGTTGGGACAGCTAACACCGGGGAGCTGTTTTTT.

This clonotype was seen many times. The chain joins TRBV5-1 to TRBJ2-3, with TRBD2 matching over 9 bases. Looked up from germline, CDR1 is SGHRS and CDR2 is YFSETQ. Unmatched junction bases numbered 2, after V lost 3 bases and J lost 0 bases. The CDR3 is made up of 15 amino acids. The CDR3 protein is CASSWTSESTDTQYF. The CDR3 coding sequence is TGCGCCAGCAGCTGGACTAGCGAGAGCACAGATACGCAGTATTTT.

This clonotype was detected a few times. The chain employs TRBV5-1 and TRBJ2-1; no clear D. Trimming removed 4 bases from V and 5 bases from J, with 19 bases in between. The length of the CDR3 is 16 residues. Germline loops: CDR1 SGHRS, CDR2 YFSETQ. The CDR3 bases are TGCGCCAGCAGCATCCCCCTGAGGACGGCCGACAATGAGCAGTTCTTC. As protein: CASSIPLRTADNEQFF.

This chain uses TRBV24-1 with TRBJ2-1; D not certain. This CDR3 is 17 amino acids long. Trimming removed 5 bases at V and 8 bases at J, with 24 bases between. CDR1 KGHDR and CDR2 SFDVKD come from the germline V gene. The CDR3 DNA is TGTGCCACCAGTGTTGGAACTTGGCAGCCTCAGGCGGATGAGCAGTTCTTC. Protein product: CATSVGTWQPQADEQFF.

This clonotype has ten or more counts. The chain is built from TRBV10-3 and TRBJ2-2; D not certain. The germline V gene encodes CDR1 ENHRY and CDR2 SYGVKD. CDR3 size: 17 residues. V was clipped by 0 bases and J by 0 bases, with 11 bases between them. The CDR3 region is CAISESTSFSNTGELFF. The CDR3 region has the DNA TGTGCCATCAGTGAGTCGACCAGCTTCTCGAACACCGGGGAGCTGTTTTTT.

This clonotype came up many times. The V call is TRBV5-1, the J call TRBJ1-5, with D tentatively TRBD1 (6 bases). CDR3 length: 15 amino acids. Germline assignment: CDR1 SGHRS and CDR2 YFSETQ. Trimming pared 4 bases from V and 3 bases from J, leaving 14 bases between. CDR3 amino acids: CASSIGDIDNQPQHF. The CDR3 nucleotides are TGCGCCAGCAGCATAGGGGACATCGACAATCAGCCCCAGCATTTT. Full variable domain (missing parts from reference TRBV5-1 and TRBJ1-5): KAGVTQTPRYLIKTRGQQVTLSCSPISGHRSVSWYQQTPGQGLQFLFEYFSETQRNKGNFPGRFSGRQFSNSRSEMNVSTLELGDSALYLCASSIGDIDNQPQHFGDGTRLSIL.

This clonotype was detected ten times or more. This chain connects TRBV6-5 to TRBJ1-1; D is possibly TRBD1 (6 bases). This CDR3 has 14 residues. V was shortened by 2 bases and J by 4 bases, with 11 bases between the two germline ends. Germline V gene data show CDR1 as MNHEY and CDR2 as SVGAGI. The CDR3 DNA is TGTGCCAGCAGTTACAACAGGGTGGGCACTGAAGCTTTCTTT. Translated: CASSYNRVGTEAFF.

The chain employs TRBV29-1 and TRBJ2-1, with 9 bases matching TRBD1. V lost 7 bases to trimming and J lost 6 bases; unmatched junction nucleotides: 7. Germline lookup yields CDR1 SQVTM and CDR2 ANQGSEA. This CDR3 region has 13 residues. CDR3 sequence (DNA): TGCAGCGGGGAGGACAGGGGTTTCAATGAGCAGTTCTTC. Amino acids: CSGEDRGFNEQFF.